This T cell receptor beta chain was captured by sequencing in a study of early T cells in non-severe SARS-CoV-2 infection. Germline assignment: CDR1 SNHLY and CDR2 FYNNEI. The junction had 7 bases not matched to a gene; V was cut back by 6 bases and J by 5 bases. The CDR3 runs 13 residues. TCRdb redid the calling of the 5' RACE reads with MiXCR, one entry per CDR3 protein. This sample has about 80,000 distinct CDR3 sequences; 5% occur once, and the top ten carry approximately 7.4%. The table lists this clonotype with a count of one. A much larger clone differs by one base, so this may be a read error.

The sample consisted of whole blood, taken at baseline. This chain links TRBV2 with TRBJ2-7; 7 nucleotides align to TRBD1. The receptor's source is an adult who was a healthcare worker with PCR-confirmed SARS-CoV-2 infection or an uninfected control (not recorded which). The DNA for the CDR3 is TGTGCCAGCAGCGCACAGGGGATCGACGAGCAGTACTTC. Protein sequence: CASSAQGIDEQYF.